A single sample gave rise to the 29 T cell receptor beta chains below, sequenced in a study of blood T cell repertoires in COVID-19. TCRdb's table, derived via immunoSEQ multiplex PCR, lists solely in-frame clones and lacks some. The sample consists of about 21,000 clones, nearly 90% of them appearing once. The source material was peripheral blood. The receptors originated from a human donor with active COVID-19. The donor label of this sample is uncertain.

This clone has a single count. The chain joins TRBV5-1 to TRBJ2-5; TRBD1 matches 8 bases. CDR1 and CDR2 (germline): SGHRS, YFSETQ. The V and J ends lost 5 bases and 1 base, in that order; junction bases with no gene match: 4. The CDR3 runs to 14 residues. CDR3 in amino acids: CASRVTGGQETQYF. CDR3 coding DNA: TGCGCCAGCAGGGTCACAGGGGGCCAAGAGACCCAGTACTTC.

This chain links TRBV3-1 (or the pseudogene TRBV3-2) with TRBJ1-5; possible D gene TRBD1, 6 bases. The CDR3 has 14 residues. Looked up from germline, CDR1 is LGHDT and CDR2 is YNNKEL (reference sequence). Trimming pared 2 bases from V and 10 bases from J, leaving 15 bases between. The CDR3 sequence: CASSQKQGLLPQHF. In DNA, the CDR3 is TGTGCCAGCAGCCAAAAGCAGGGGTTACTTCCCCAGCATTTT.

The rearrangement joins TRBV11-3 to TRBJ2-2, with D perhaps TRBD1 (6 bases). This CDR3 spans 14 amino acids. V lost 5 bases and J 6 bases, leaving 13 bases between the germline ends. Germline CDR1 is SGHNT and CDR2 is YENEEA. Here the CDR3 reads CASSPRTVSGELFF. Here the CDR3 DNA reads TGTGCCAGCAGCCCCCGGACAGTTTCCGGGGAGCTGTTTTTT.

The chain has TRBV7-9 and TRBJ2-1; 12 nucleotides align to TRBD2. Germline V gene data show CDR1 as SEHNR and CDR2 as FQNEAQ (reference sequence). The CDR3 has 15 residues. V trimming: 2 bases; J trimming: 6 bases; junction bases outside the gene matches: 2. The CDR3 spells CASSLSSGGVNEQFF. The CDR3 nucleotides read TGTGCCAGCAGCTTATCTAGCGGGGGGGTCAATGAGCAGTTCTTC.

J is TRBJ2-1 and V is TRBV19; 8 bases agree with TRBD2. Trimming cost V 10 bases and J 13 bases; bases outside gene matches: 12. The CDR3 is made up of 12 amino acids. Germline-derived CDR1 and CDR2 are LNHDA and SQIVND (reference sequence). The CDR3 reads CATGFMSGRQFF. The CDR3 bases are TGTGCCACCGGCTTCATGAGCGGGAGACAGTTCTTC.

The chain links TRBV6-5 to TRBJ2-7; a weak D match, TRBD2 (7 bases). This CDR3 has 12 residues. V lost 6 bases and J 6 bases, leaving 12 bases between the germline ends. The germline V gene has CDR1 MNHEY and CDR2 SVGAGI. The CDR3 region has the DNA TGTGCCAGCAGGGGAGGGGGGGGCGAGCAGTACTTC. This translates into CASRGGGGEQYF.

CDR3 amino acids: CASSKLAMNTGELFF. The CDR3 DNA is TGTGCCAGCAGTAAACTAGCGATGAACACCGGGGAGCTGTTTTTT. The chain carries TRBV5-4 and TRBJ2-2; TRBD2 matches at 7 bases. After removal of 5 bases from V and 1 base from J, the junction contained 5 bases not matched to a gene. The CDR3 has 15 amino acids. The germline gives CDR1 SGHNT, CDR2 YYREEE (reference sequence).

This clone was picked up a small number of times. The chain combines TRBV19 with TRBJ1-1, with no clear D. The germline V gene has CDR1 LNHDA and CDR2 SQIVND (reference sequence). Trimming removed 6 bases from V and 8 bases from J, with 19 bases in between. The CDR3 runs 14 residues. The CDR3 reads CASSPSGGYFEAFF. For the CDR3, the DNA is TGTGCCAGTAGCCCTTCGGGAGGGTATTTCGAAGCTTTCTTT. Full variable domain (missing parts from reference TRBV19 and TRBJ1-1): DGGITQSPKYLFRKEGQNVTLSCEQNLNHDAMYWYRQDPGQGLRLIYYSQIVNDFQKGDIAEGYSVSREKKESFPLTVTSAQKNPTAFYLCASSPSGGYFEAFFGQGTRLTVV.

J is TRBJ2-7 and V is TRBV2; tentative D call: TRBD1 (6 bases). CDR1 and CDR2 (germline): SNHLY, FYNNEI. V was pared by 5 bases and J by 3 bases, with 17 bases between. This CDR3 has 15 residues. CDR3 nucleotide sequence: TGTGCCAGCAGTACGCCCGCAGGGGCCCTCTACGAGCAGTACTTC. This gives the protein CASSTPAGALYEQYF.

The chain has TRBV2 and TRBJ1-3; D call uncertain. The V end lost 4 bases, the J end lost 0 bases, and 7 bases lay between the germline ends. The germline gives CDR1 SNHLY, CDR2 FYNNEI. The CDR3 sequence is 14 residues long. The CDR3 spells CASSVSRSGNTIYF. The CDR3 nucleotides read TGTGCCAGCAGTGTCTCCCGCTCTGGAAACACCATATATTTT.

The V and J genes are TRBV20-1 and TRBJ2-1; D is perhaps TRBD2 (5 bases). With 3 bases removed from V and 5 bases from J, the gap between germline ends came to 20 bases. The CDR3 contains 16 residues. The germline V gene has CDR1 DFQATT and CDR2 SNEGSKA (reference sequence). The CDR3 spells CSASPYLSTRDNEQFF. CDR3 in DNA: TGCAGTGCTAGTCCCTACTTATCAACTAGAGACAATGAGCAGTTCTTC.

The chain has TRBV28 and TRBJ1-2, with unresolved D. The CDR3 spans 13 residues. Deletions cut 2 bases from V and 4 bases from J, with 8 bases between. CDR1 MDHEN and CDR2 SYDVKM come from the germline V gene. CDR3: CASSLQQIYGYTF. DNA of the CDR3: TGTGCCAGCAGTTTACAACAGATCTATGGCTACACCTTC.

The rearrangement uses TRBV5-1 and TRBJ2-7; D is perhaps TRBD2 (6 bases). CDR1 is SGHRS and CDR2 is YFSETQ in the germline V gene. This CDR3 has 13 amino acids. The V and J ends lost 4 bases and 6 bases respectively, with 14 bases between them. The CDR3 sequence is CASSHGGRGEQYF. The CDR3 region has the DNA TGCGCCAGCAGCCATGGAGGGCGGGGCGAGCAGTACTTC.

The chain employs TRBV6-6 and TRBJ2-4; D might be TRBD2 (6 bases). The CDR3 sequence is 16 residues long. CDR1 is MNHNY and CDR2 is SVGAGI in the germline V gene (reference sequence). Trimming stripped 2 bases from V and 8 bases from J, with 19 bases between. CDR3 amino acids: CASSYAFGGEGDIQYF. In DNA, the CDR3 is TGTGCCAGCAGTTACGCCTTCGGGGGTGAGGGAGACATTCAGTACTTC.

This clone has more than one count but fewer than ten. The chain joins TRBV19 to TRBJ1-5, with unresolved D. The length of the CDR3 is 13 residues. Germline values: CDR1 LNHDA, CDR2 SQIVND (reference sequence). The V end was cut by 1 base, the J end by 5 bases, with 6 bases between. As DNA, the CDR3 is TGTGCCAGTAGTATAGTTTCCTATCAGCCCCAGCATTTT. Translating it yields CASSIVSYQPQHF.

This chain connects TRBV24-1 to TRBJ2-4, with D maybe TRBD1 (5 bases). Trimming cost V 4 bases and J 9 bases, with 9 bases left between them. From germline, CDR1 is KGHDR and CDR2 SFDVKD. The CDR3 is 12 amino acids. CDR3 sequence (DNA): TGTGCCACCAGTGACCAGGGTCCCATTCAGTACTTC. The encoded protein is CATSDQGPIQYF.

The V call is TRBV19, the J call TRBJ1-5; weak D call: TRBD1 (6 bases). This CDR3 region has 15 residues. Germline V gene sequence: CDR1 LNHDA, CDR2 SQIVND (reference sequence). V lost 6 bases and J lost 0, with 12 bases in between. CDR3 DNA: TGTGCCAGTAGGATGACAGGAATTAGCAATCAGCCCCAGCATTTT. Its protein is CASRMTGISNQPQHF. Full variable domain (missing parts from reference TRBV19 and TRBJ1-5): DGGITQSPKYLFRKEGQNVTLSCEQNLNHDAMYWYRQDPGQGLRLIYYSQIVNDFQKGDIAEGYSVSREKKESFPLTVTSAQKNPTAFYLCASRMTGISNQPQHFGDGTRLSIL.

This clone occurred once. The rearrangement joins TRBV6-5 to TRBJ1-1; 8 nucleotides match TRBD1. Unmatched junction bases numbered 13, after V lost 6 bases and J lost 7 bases. The germline V gene has CDR1 MNHEY and CDR2 SVGAGI. CDR3 length: 15 residues. CDR3 DNA sequence: TGTGCCAGCAGGTCCAGAGTAGGGACAGGCGGTGAAGCTTTCTTT. Protein sequence: CASRSRVGTGGEAFF.

This clone was seen a handful of times. This chain connects TRBV18 to TRBJ2-6, with 14 bases lining up with TRBD2. The germline V gene has CDR1 KGHSH and CDR2 LQKENI. J gave up 2 bases and V 3 bases, and 12 bases lay outside the gene matches. The CDR3 runs to 21 residues. In DNA, the CDR3 is TGTGCCAGCTCACCGCAACCGGGGACTAGCGGGAGATCGGCTGGGGCCAACGTCCTGACTTTC. Amino acids: CASSPQPGTSGRSAGANVLTF.

The chain employs TRBV24-1 and TRBJ2-3; 12 bases fit TRBD2. V lost 4 bases to trimming and J lost 1 base; unmatched junction nucleotides: 8. CDR1 and CDR2 (germline): KGHDR, SFDVKD. CDR3 length: 18 residues. This chain's CDR3 is CATSEPTSGRLGTDTQYF. DNA for the CDR3: TGTGCCACCAGTGAGCCAACTAGCGGGAGGTTAGGCACAGATACGCAGTATTTT.

This chain joins TRBV7-3 and TRBJ2-2, with TRBD2 matching over 7 bases. Germline V lookup: CDR1 SGHTA, CDR2 FQGTGA. Unmatched junction bases numbered 15, after V lost 1 base and J lost 4 bases. CDR3 length equals 19 residues. The CDR3 loop is CASSLKGRGTGGGTGELFF. CDR3 coding DNA: TGTGCCAGCAGCTTAAAGGGGAGAGGGACGGGAGGCGGCACCGGGGAGCTGTTTTTT.

The chain has TRBV11-2 and TRBJ2-7, with D possibly being TRBD1 (6 bases). The CDR3 totals 14 residues. V lost 5 bases and J 2 bases, leaving 13 bases between the germline ends. Germline V gives CDR1 SGHAT, CDR2 FQNNGV. The CDR3 spells CASSRTVRTYEQYF. The CDR3 region has the DNA TGTGCCAGCAGCCGGACAGTCCGCACCTACGAGCAGTACTTC. Full variable domain (rest looked up from reference TRBV11-2 and TRBJ2-7): EAGVAQSPRYKIIEKRQSVAFWCNPISGHATLYWYQQILGQGPKLLIQFQNNGVVDDSQLPKDRFSAERLKGVDSTLKIQPAKLEDSAVYLCASSRTVRTYEQYFGPGTRLTVT.

This chain uses TRBV7-2 with TRBJ2-3; 9 positions match TRBD1. Germline CDR1 is SGHTA and CDR2 is FQGNSA. This CDR3 spans 15 amino acids. J was trimmed by 4 bases and V by 4 bases; bases with no gene match: 6. The CDR3 spells CASSSDRGRSDTQYF. As DNA, the CDR3 is TGTGCCAGCAGCTCCGACAGGGGGAGGTCAGATACGCAGTATTTT.

The chain has TRBV7-9 and TRBJ2-7; maybe TRBD1 (6 bases). The CDR3 has 12 residues. V lost 1 base and J lost 10, with 11 bases in between. Per germline, CDR1 SEHNR and CDR2 FQNEAQ (reference sequence). The CDR3 nucleotides read TGTGCCAGCAGCTTAGTAACAGGGACACAGTACTTC. It is translated as CASSLVTGTQYF. Combining the CDR3 with reference TRBV7-9 and TRBJ2-7 gives the whole variable domain DTGVSQNPRHKITKRGQNVTFRCDPISEHNRLYWYRQTLGQGPEFLTYFQNEAQLEKSRLLSDRFSAERPKGSFSTLEIQRTEQGDSAMYLCASSLVTGTQYFGPGTRLTVT.

This chain connects TRBV28 to TRBJ1-5; unclear D gene. The V gene's germline CDR1 is MDHEN and CDR2 SYDVKM. Trimming took off 5 bases at V and 3 bases at J, with 17 bases between the two ends. The CDR3 is 16 residues long. CDR3 loop: CASSPSGSGYNQPQHF. In nucleotides, the CDR3 is TGTGCCAGCAGTCCTAGTGGGAGCGGATACAATCAGCCCCAGCATTTT.

The rearrangement uses TRBV28 and TRBJ1-4; a possible D gene is TRBD1 (5 bases). Deletions cut 7 bases from V and 5 bases from J, with 20 bases between. The CDR3 loop spans 16 amino acids. Germline CDR1 MDHEN, CDR2 SYDVKM. The CDR3 sequence is CASTSWGGIINEKLFF. The CDR3 coding sequence is TGTGCCAGCACGTCTTGGGGCGGGATCATCAATGAAAAACTGTTTTTT.

The rearrangement uses TRBV7-8 and TRBJ2-1; D possibly corresponds to TRBD2 (5 bases). The V and J ends lost 1 base and 2 bases respectively, with 21 bases between them. Germline V gene data show CDR1 as SGHVS and CDR2 as FQNEAQ. There are 19 residues in the CDR3. CDR3 in amino acids: CASSLVRNPGLSTYNEQFF. The DNA of the CDR3 is TGTGCCAGCAGCTTAGTTCGCAACCCGGGGTTGAGCACCTACAATGAGCAGTTCTTC. The whole variable domain, remainder taken from reference TRBV7-8 and TRBJ2-1, is GAGVSQSPRYKVAKRGQDVALRCDPISGHVSLFWYQQALGQGPEFLTYFQNEAQLDKSGLPSDRFFAERPEGSVSTLKIQRTQQEDSAVYLCASSLVRNPGLSTYNEQFFGPGTRLTVL.

The chain couples TRBV28 to TRBJ1-3, with D hard to call. The V end lost 3 bases, the J end lost 0 bases, and 6 bases lay between the germline ends. The length of the CDR3 is 14 residues. In germline, CDR1 is MDHEN, CDR2 SYDVKM. CDR3 coding DNA: TGTGCCAGCAGTTTGGTTAGCTCTGGAAACACCATATATTTT. Protein sequence: CASSLVSSGNTIYF.

The V gene is TRBV7-2, the J gene TRBJ2-2; D possibly corresponds to TRBD1 (6 bases). Germline loops: CDR1 SGHTA, CDR2 FQGNSA. V was pared by 5 bases and J by 1 base, with 11 bases between. CDR3 length: 15 amino acids. CDR3 sequence (DNA): TGTGCCAGCAGCCCACGGACAGTGAACACCGGGGAGCTGTTTTTT. Its translation is CASSPRTVNTGELFF.